The 32 T cell receptor beta chains reported below all come from one sample, sequenced in a study of vaccination and CD4 T cells after COVID-19. For these receptors, no antigen is known. The treatment was: approximately 10-day PBMC culture with coronavirus spike peptide pools or control peptides (ViraFEST assay). Sequencing of cultured CD4+ T cell DNA used the Oncomine TCR Beta short-read assay. Via MiXCR, TCRdb re-called the PCR reads, giving one row per CDR3 protein. The sample yields under 25,000 distinct CDR3 sequences, 30% to 40% seen once. Source material: cultured CD4+ T cells from blood. All receptors come from a human donor with COVID-19.

The rearrangement joins TRBV28 to TRBJ1-1; D unresolved. CDR3 length: 14 residues. V shed 0 bases and J shed 2 bases, with 7 bases lying between them. Germline V CDR1 and CDR2: MDHEN, SYDVKM. The CDR3: CASSLWGINTEAFF. Written as DNA, the CDR3 is TGTGCCAGCAGTTTATGGGGGATTAACACTGAAGCTTTCTTT.

This clonotype showed up just a few times. The chain joins TRBV7-2 to TRBJ2-1, with D maybe TRBD2 (6 bases). V was pared by 7 bases and J by 7 bases, with 20 bases between. The germline V gene has CDR1 SGHTA and CDR2 FQGNSA. CDR3 length: 15 amino acids. In DNA, the CDR3 is TGTGCCAGCAACCTACAAGGGCGGAGGGAAAATGAGCAGTTCTTC. Its translation: CASNLQGRRENEQFF. The full variable domain, its missing parts supplied by reference TRBV7-2 and TRBJ2-1, is GAGVSQSPSNKVTEKGKDVELRCDPISGHTALYWYRQSLGQGLEFLIYFQGNSAPDKSGLPSDRFSAERTGGSVSTLTIQRTQQEDSAVYLCASNLQGRRENEQFFGPGTRLTVL.

The table lists this clonotype with a few counts. J is TRBJ1-2 and V is TRBV7-9; 8 nucleotides agree with TRBD1. V lost 7 bases to trimming and J lost 2 bases; unmatched junction nucleotides: 9. The CDR3 length is 15 residues. The germline V gene has CDR1 SEHNR and CDR2 FQNEAQ (reference sequence). CDR3 amino acids: CASTPSGQGNYGYTF. In DNA form, the CDR3 reads TGTGCCAGCACTCCATCCGGACAGGGCAACTATGGCTACACCTTC. The whole variable domain, remainder taken from reference TRBV7-9 and TRBJ1-2, is DTGVSQNPRHKITKRGQNVTFRCDPISEHNRLYWYRQTLGQGPEFLTYFQNEAQLEKSRLLSDRFSAERPKGSFSTLEIQRTEQGDSAMYLCASTPSGQGNYGYTFGSGTRLTVV.

The rearrangement uses TRBV18 and TRBJ1-1, with TRBD1 matching 9 bases. The CDR3 runs 14 residues. The germline V gene has CDR1 KGHSH and CDR2 LQKENI. Losses at the gene ends were 4 bases for V and 1 base for J; bases not matched to a gene: 1. This chain's CDR3 is CASSRQGGNTEAFF. CDR3 nucleotides: TGTGCCAGCTCACGACAGGGGGGGAACACTGAAGCTTTCTTT.

As regards this clonotype: At one of its ends the junction is not consistent with the germline gene, which may arise from a read error. This chain links TRBV25-1 with TRBJ1-2; TRBD1 might be the D (5 bases). The CDR3 runs to 13 residues. CDR1 is MGHDK, CDR2 SYGVNS, per germline. CDR3 DNA: TGTGCCAGCAGCGAATCGGCAGGGTATGGCTACACCTTC. It codes for CASSESAGYGYTF.

V gene TRBV10-1 combines with J gene TRBJ1-1; 8 positions match TRBD1. J gave up 3 bases and V 11 bases, and 11 bases lay outside the gene matches. Germline CDR1 WNHNN, CDR2 SYGVQD (reference sequence). The CDR3 spans 14 residues. The CDR3 sequence: CAVPGGPEDTEAFF. CDR3 nucleotide sequence: TGCGCCGTCCCAGGGGGCCCGGAGGACACTGAAGCTTTCTTT.

J is TRBJ1-6 and V is TRBV14, with a possible D match to TRBD1 (5 bases). Germline CDR1 and CDR2: SGHDN and FVKESK. The ends were cut back, 4 bases at V and 8 bases at J, with 12 bases in the middle. CDR3 length equals 14 residues. The CDR3 protein is CASSLTRVDSPLHF. The CDR3 coding sequence is TGTGCCAGCAGCCTCACCAGGGTGGATTCACCCCTCCACTTT.

This clonotype has more than one count but fewer than ten. The chain couples TRBV7-9 to TRBJ1-4, with D maybe TRBD1 (6 bases). V was pared by 2 bases and J by 7 bases, with 20 bases between. CDR1 and CDR2 (germline): SEHNR, FQNEAQ (reference sequence). This CDR3 has 17 amino acids. CDR3 amino acids: CASSLSKGHPLSEKLFF. As DNA, the CDR3 is TGTGCCAGCAGCTTATCAAAGGGACACCCGCTGAGTGAAAAACTGTTTTTT.

The CDR3 nucleotides read TGTGCCAGCAGCTCGGGACAGGGTCCCACAGATACGCAGTATTTT. Translating it yields CASSSGQGPTDTQYF. J is TRBJ2-3 and V is TRBV7-2, with TRBD1 matching over 9 bases. CDR3 length: 15 residues. V was pared by 4 bases and J by 2 bases, with 4 bases of the junction left unmatched. CDR1 SGHTA and CDR2 FQGNSA come from the germline V gene.

The V gene is TRBV27, the J gene TRBJ1-6; tentative D call: TRBD1 (5 bases). From germline, CDR1 is MNHEY and CDR2 SMNVEV (reference sequence). V dropped 5 bases and J dropped 7 bases, with 18 bases sitting between them. The CDR3 runs 16 residues. The CDR3 nucleotides are TGTGCCAGCAGTCCCGTTTATCAGGGAACCAATTCACCCCTCCACTTT. Translated, it gives CASSPVYQGTNSPLHF.

This clonotype was detected a few times. The V and J genes are TRBV5-4 and TRBJ2-3; no clear D gene. Looked up from germline, CDR1 is SGHNT and CDR2 is YYREEE (reference sequence). The CDR3 consists of 15 residues. V was cut by 0 bases and J by 0 bases, with 8 bases left in between. This CDR3 is CASSLEAVSTDTQYF. As DNA, the CDR3 is TGTGCCAGCAGCTTGGAGGCAGTTAGCACAGATACGCAGTATTTT.

This clonotype showed up just a few times. V is TRBV20-1 and J is TRBJ1-2; 7 bases map to TRBD1. The CDR3 loop spans 16 amino acids. Germline trimming cut 5 bases from V and 7 bases from J; bases unmatched to any gene: 19. The germline gives CDR1 DFQATT, CDR2 SNEGSKA (reference sequence). The CDR3 region is CSAVLAGGARKGGYTF. CDR3 sequence (DNA): TGCAGTGCTGTATTAGCAGGGGGTGCTCGGAAAGGTGGCTACACCTTC.

The rearrangement links TRBV5-8 to TRBJ1-6; D is uncertain. Germline CDR1 reads SGHTS; CDR2 reads YDEGEE. The ends were cut back, 4 bases at V and 6 bases at J, with 11 bases in the middle. CDR3 length: 14 amino acids. The CDR3 loop reads CASSQRDFNSPLHF. In DNA, the CDR3 is TGTGCCAGCAGCCAACGGGATTTTAATTCACCCCTCCACTTT.

V and J are TRBV2 and TRBJ1-6; TRBD1 matches at 8 bases. Germline V lookup: CDR1 SNHLY, CDR2 FYNNEI. The CDR3 is made up of 13 amino acids. Trimming at V came to 9 bases and at J to 8 bases, leaving 6 bases not matched to a gene. CDR3 residues: CARGGQGDSPLHF. The CDR3 region has the DNA TGTGCCAGGGGCGGACAGGGTGATTCACCCCTCCACTTT.

The V gene is TRBV2, the J gene TRBJ2-3, with D unclear. The CDR3 spans 16 residues. CDR1 is SNHLY and CDR2 is FYNNEI in the germline V gene. The V and J ends lost 0 bases and 3 bases respectively, with 13 bases between them. CDR3 nucleotide sequence: TGTGCCAGCAGTGAAGCAAAGGGTTTTGGAACAGATACGCAGTATTTT. The encoded protein is CASSEAKGFGTDTQYF.

This clonotype was seen a handful of times. CDR3: CASSLQGDSPLHF. CDR3 nucleotides: TGTGCCAGCAGCTTGCAGGGGGATTCACCCCTCCACTTT. V usage is TRBV11-3 and J usage is TRBJ1-6; 7 nucleotides line up with TRBD1. Germline-derived CDR1 and CDR2 are SGHNT and YENEEA. CDR3 size: 13 residues. V was clipped by 3 bases and J by 8 bases; unmatched bases: 1.

As regards this clonotype: A much bigger clone sits one base away, suggesting this may be a read error. CDR3 protein: CVSSKDRDSGYTF. CDR3 sequence (DNA): TGTGTCAGCAGTAAGGACAGGGACAGTGGCTACACCTTC. This chain connects TRBV27 to TRBJ1-2, with 8 bases matching TRBD1. The length of the CDR3 is 13 residues. Germline assignment: CDR1 MNHEY and CDR2 SMNVEV (reference sequence).

The chain carries TRBV20-1 and TRBJ2-5; 10 bases are a match to TRBD1. CDR3 length: 12 residues. The junction had 0 bases not matched to a gene; V was cut back by 6 bases and J by 2 bases. The germline gives CDR1 DFQATT, CDR2 SNEGSKA (reference sequence). The CDR3, as DNA: TGCAGTGCGGACAGGGGGCAAGAGACCCAGTACTTC. It encodes CSADRGQETQYF.

Notes on this clonotype: One junction end disagrees with the germline gene, perhaps due to a read error. The CDR3 sequence: CASSEEQGRGEKLFF. CDR3 DNA: TGTGCCAGCAGCGAAGAACAGGGGCGGGGAGAAAAACTGTTTTTT. The J gene is TRBJ1-4, the V gene TRBV14, with 7 nucleotides matching TRBD1. Germline V gives CDR1 SGHDN, CDR2 FVKESK. The CDR3 has 15 residues.

The chain links TRBV7-8 to TRBJ1-1, with unresolved D. Trimming took 2 bases from V and 3 from J, leaving 22 bases between them. Germline V CDR1 and CDR2: SGHVS, FQNEAQ. This CDR3 spans 18 amino acids. The DNA for the CDR3 is TGTGCCAGCAGCTTACCGCCCGCGACCGATGGACGGGACACTGAAGCTTTCTTT. Encoded protein: CASSLPPATDGRDTEAFF.

The genes are TRBV6-1 and TRBJ1-5; D ambiguous. CDR1 is MNHNS, CDR2 SASEGT, per germline. The CDR3 loop spans 13 amino acids. V dropped 2 bases and J dropped 3 bases, with 5 bases sitting between them. CDR3 DNA sequence: TGTGCCAGCAGTGAATCATACAATCAGCCCCAGCATTTT. As protein: CASSESYNQPQHF.

This clonotype was counted only a few times. This chain joins TRBV11-1 and TRBJ1-6; no clear D. The CDR3 loop spans 16 amino acids. V was shortened by 1 base and J by 8 bases, with 15 bases between the two germline ends. CDR1 and CDR2 from the germline V gene are SGHAT and FQDESV (reference sequence). The CDR3 sequence is CASSLGFEAPYSPLHF. CDR3 in DNA: TGTGCCAGCAGCTTAGGTTTTGAGGCTCCATATTCACCCCTCCACTTT. Based on the CDR3 plus reference TRBV11-1 and TRBJ1-6, the full variable domain is EAEVAQSPRYKITEKSQAVAFWCDPISGHATLYWYRQILGQGPELLVQFQDESVVDDSQLPKDRFSAERLKGVDSTLKIQPAELGDSAMYLCASSLGFEAPYSPLHFGNGTRLTVT.

This chain uses TRBV7-3 with TRBJ1-1; 7 nucleotides align to TRBD1. With V trimmed by 5 bases and J by 4 bases, 4 bases remained unmatched. The CDR3 is 13 amino acids. The V gene's germline CDR1 is SGHTA and CDR2 FQGTGA. The CDR3 DNA follows: TGTGCCAGCAGCGACAGACAGGGCACTGAAGCTTTCTTT. Its translation: CASSDRQGTEAFF. The variable domain in full, with the rest retrieved from reference TRBV7-3 and TRBJ1-1, is GAGVSQTPSNKVTEKGKYVELRCDPISGHTALYWYRQSLGQGPEFLIYFQGTGAADDSGLPNDRFFAVRPEGSVSTLKIQRTERGDSAVYLCASSDRQGTEAFFGQGTRLTVV.

This clonotype appeared a few times. The rearrangement joins TRBV11-3 to TRBJ2-5, with D perhaps TRBD1 or TRBD2 (6 bases each). This CDR3 comprises 14 residues. Trimming left V 3 bases short and J 5 bases short, with 13 bases between. The germline V gene has CDR1 SGHNT and CDR2 YENEEA. The CDR3 DNA follows: TGTGCCAGCAGCTTCACAGGGCGGGGTGAGACCCAGTACTTC. Translating gives CASSFTGRGETQYF.

The chain joins TRBV5-4 to TRBJ2-3; 10 positions agree with TRBD2. Trimming at V came to 7 bases and at J to 5 bases, leaving 10 bases not matched to a gene. There are 15 residues in the CDR3. Germline values: CDR1 SGHNT, CDR2 YYREEE (reference sequence). The CDR3 region is CASEGSGGFGDTQYF. The CDR3 DNA is TGTGCCAGCGAGGGTAGCGGGGGGTTCGGAGATACGCAGTATTTT.

V gene TRBV7-9 combines with J gene TRBJ2-5; 7 bases align to TRBD2. V was clipped by 1 base and J by 1 base; unmatched bases: 6. The CDR3 totals 16 residues. Per germline, CDR1 SEHNR and CDR2 FQNEAQ (reference sequence). The CDR3 here is CASSLDRPGGQETQYF. The CDR3 DNA sequence: TGTGCCAGCAGCTTAGACAGACCGGGAGGCCAAGAGACCCAGTACTTC. Complete variable domain (other parts from reference TRBV7-9 and TRBJ2-5): DTGVSQNPRHKITKRGQNVTFRCDPISEHNRLYWYRQTLGQGPEFLTYFQNEAQLEKSRLLSDRFSAERPKGSFSTLEIQRTEQGDSAMYLCASSLDRPGGQETQYFGPGTRLLVL.

This chain links TRBV7-8 with TRBJ1-3; maybe TRBD1 (5 bases). This CDR3 comprises 15 residues. The germline V gene has CDR1 SGHVS and CDR2 FQNEAQ. Trimming stripped 5 bases from V and 0 bases from J, with 11 bases between. CDR3 region: CASSPSTASGNTIYF. CDR3 nucleotides: TGTGCCAGCAGCCCATCGACAGCCTCTGGAAACACCATATATTTT.

In this sample, this clonotype turned up once. The chain links TRBV5-1 to TRBJ1-5; D ambiguous. CDR3 length: 14 amino acids. Germline V gene data show CDR1 as SGHRS and CDR2 as YFSETQ. V dropped 4 bases and J dropped 4 bases, with 12 bases sitting between them. The CDR3 region has the DNA TGCGCCAGCAGCATCGACGGGGTAAATCAGCCCCAGCATTTT. Amino acid sequence: CASSIDGVNQPQHF.

The chain has TRBV6-1 and TRBJ2-2; D perhaps matches TRBD1 (5 bases). V was clipped by 7 bases and J by 5 bases, with 11 bases between them. This CDR3 contains 13 residues. The germline CDR1 and CDR2 sequences are MNHNS and SASEGT. CDR3 sequence reads: CASTLGATGELFF. The DNA of the CDR3 is TGTGCCAGCACCCTTGGGGCTACCGGGGAGCTGTTTTTT.

This clonotype turned up a few times. The rearrangement links TRBV28 to TRBJ1-2; D may be TRBD1 (5 bases). CDR1 and CDR2 (germline): MDHEN, SYDVKM. The CDR3 consists of 12 residues. V dropped 7 bases and J dropped 4 bases, with 10 bases sitting between them. Here the CDR3 reads CASIRQGYGYTF. The CDR3 DNA reads TGTGCCAGCATTCGGCAGGGCTATGGCTACACCTTC.

The V call is TRBV11-2, the J call TRBJ2-3; a possible D gene is TRBD1 (5 bases). The germline CDR1 and CDR2 sequences are SGHAT and FQNNGV. The CDR3 has 15 amino acids. Trimming stripped 0 bases from V and 2 bases from J, with 9 bases between. In DNA, the CDR3 is TGTGCCAGCAGCTTAGATGGCAGGGCCACAGATACGCAGTATTTT. This codes for CASSLDGRATDTQYF.

This clonotype appeared a few times. The rearrangement links TRBV19 to TRBJ1-6; 7 nucleotides match TRBD1. The CDR3 loop spans 16 amino acids. Germline CDR1 reads LNHDA; CDR2 reads SQIVND (reference sequence). V lost 2 bases to trimming and J lost 7 bases; unmatched junction nucleotides: 8. Here the CDR3 reads CASSIIGAGQNSPLHF. CDR3 bases: TGTGCCAGTAGTATAATCGGAGCGGGACAGAATTCACCCCTCCACTTT.